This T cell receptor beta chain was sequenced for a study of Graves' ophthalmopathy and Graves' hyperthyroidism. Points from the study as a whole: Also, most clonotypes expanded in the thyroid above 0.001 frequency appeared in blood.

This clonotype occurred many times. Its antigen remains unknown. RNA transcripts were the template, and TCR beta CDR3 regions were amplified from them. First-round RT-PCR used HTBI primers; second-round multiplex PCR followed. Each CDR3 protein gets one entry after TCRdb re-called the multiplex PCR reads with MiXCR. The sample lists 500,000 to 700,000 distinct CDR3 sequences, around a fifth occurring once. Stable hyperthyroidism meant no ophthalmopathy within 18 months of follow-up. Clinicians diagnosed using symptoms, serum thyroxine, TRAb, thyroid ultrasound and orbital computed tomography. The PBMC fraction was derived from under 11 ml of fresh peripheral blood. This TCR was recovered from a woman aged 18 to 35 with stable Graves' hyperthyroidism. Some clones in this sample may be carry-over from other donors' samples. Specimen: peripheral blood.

CDR3 nucleotides: TGTGCCAGCAGAATCAGGGATACCGGGGAGCTGTTTTTT. Its translation is CASRIRDTGELFF. The chain couples TRBV6-5 to TRBJ2-2; D is perhaps TRBD1 (5 bases). CDR3 length: 13 residues. Between the trimmed V and J ends, which lost 6 bases and 5 bases, there was a span of 10 bases. Germline V gene data show CDR1 as MNHEY and CDR2 as SVGAGI.